This T cell receptor (beta chain) was sequenced in a study of neurological immune-mediated disorders (dated by TCRdb to about 2019). Context from the whole study: Using UMI-based sequencing, the study compared peripheral blood TCR-beta repertoires from patients with HTLV-I-associated myelopathy (HAM/TSP), patients with multiple sclerosis, and healthy controls. The roughly 110 TCR-beta libraries covered PBMC samples along with longitudinal samples, technical triplicates, and paired sorted CD4+ and CD8+ T-cell subsets. Of the approximately 65 subjects in the cohort, around 14 were HAM/TSP patients, roughly 34 were multiple sclerosis patients, and about 20 were healthy controls.

Overall study outcomes, separate from this receptor: Expanded clones from different subjects shared no identical CDR3 amino acid sequences, which suggests that TCR-beta repertoires were private in all groups. The highest TCR clonal expansion was observed in HAM/TSP patients, whereas the lowest was observed in MS patients, even when compared with healthy controls.

cDNA was synthesized by template-switch 5'RACE using a primer with a 10-nucleotide random unique molecular identifier that tagged each TCR transcript. Every sequencing run yielded over 170 million TCR-beta sequences covering 15-18 subjects. The RNeasy kit was used for extraction of total RNA. Using the KAPA Real-time Library Amplification kit, TCR-beta VDJ regions were amplified with primers for the TCR constant region and the 5'RACE anchor. A first PCR added sample indexes and Illumina adaptors, and a second PCR then raised library yield. After Ampure bead purification, the roughly 650 bp TCR product was size-selected on a 2% E-gel SizeSelection system. Before pooling, library quality was checked on a Bioanalyzer, concentration was measured with Qubit, and libraries were quantified with the Kapa Library Quantification kit. An Illumina HiSeq 2500 sequenced the libraries paired-end 2 x 150 bp. To increase sequence diversity, roughly 24-32% phiX was spiked into each library pool. In the source study's methods: The UMI-based MiGEC pipeline processed quality-filtered reads and removed over 85% of raw TCR sequences during error correction. VDJ genes were aligned to IMGT germline references, and each clonotype was defined by a unique CDR3 amino acid sequence together with V-J genes. Clonal expansion, Shannon diversity and CDR3 relatedness (CalcPairwiseDistances, ClusterSamples) were evaluated with VDJtools, and phylogenetic trees were built with CLCbio workbench. Clones with at least 8 unique UMIs were defined as expanded, with this threshold being based on coefficient-of-variation modelling across technical triplicates. TCRdb reprocessed the public reads (quality trimming at Q25 with fastp, clone calling with MiXCR) and kept in-frame beta chains. One record per CDR3 amino acid sequence lists the most common genes and DNA. TCRdb's processing, not the authors' own work, is the source of the V and J calls. Across this sample there are around 46,000 distinct CDR3 sequences, with about 23% seen only once. The ten largest account for roughly 25% of the sample.

V is pared back by 5 bases and J by 6 bases, with 11 bases lying between the germline termini. The CDR3 runs 14 residues from the cysteine to the phenylalanine. Left in the record is the CDR3 DNA by itself, 42 bases read in frame from the first base. Looking up the germline V gene yields CDR1 SGHTA and CDR2 FQGTGA. This clonotype showed up many times. This receptor's antigen is unknown. No much larger clone is present one base from it, and per-base qualities are unavailable. The healthy controls were volunteers from blood banks in Maryland, USA. For unsorted PBMC libraries, 2 million PBMCs were used after storage in RNAlater at -80 degrees C until RNA extraction. Peripheral blood underwent Ficoll-Hypaque density gradient centrifugation to isolate PBMCs, which were then cryopreserved in liquid nitrogen.

The TCR comes from a woman in her 70s in good health. The sample consisted of PBMCs. The sequence joins TRBV7-3 to TRBJ1-6; the D gene identity is not certain. This receptor carries the CDR3 CASSPRPGNSPLHF. At the DNA level, the sequence is TGTGCCAGCAGCCCTCGGCCGGGTAATTCACCCCTCCACTTT.